The rows below give T cell receptor beta chains drawn from one sample of a study of blood T cell repertoires in COVID-19. TCRdb's table, derived via immunoSEQ multiplex PCR, lists solely in-frame clones and lacks some. The sample records 100,000 to 150,000 clones, 85% to 90% being singletons. The specimen sequenced was peripheral blood. The receptors stem from a man older than 75 with active or convalescent COVID-19. The conserved cysteine and the conserved F or W are not part of the CDR3 here.

J gene	V gene	CDR3 protein
TRBJ2-2	TRBV7-7	ASSLARGGGELF
TRBJ1-5	TRBV11-2	ASSFGAPQH
TRBJ1-2	TRBV18	ASSPDSNYGYT
TRBJ2-5	TRBV9	ASTPGVGRRETQY
TRBJ1-3	TRBV5-4	ASSRDRGGNTIY
TRBJ2-7	TRBV5-1	ASSLDRRPVKY
TRBJ1-5	TRBV11-2	ASSAGFYSNQPQH
TRBJ2-7	TRBV4-3	ASSHGLAATYEQY
TRBJ2-7	TRBV6-5	ASSFLAGGSYEQY
TRBJ1-6	TRBV28	ASRGQGTVLNSPLH
TRBJ1-1	TRBV7-6	ASSKGGGGITEAF
TRBJ2-3	TRBV24-1	ATSDSQDISSTDTQY
TRBJ1-5	TRBV20-1	SASQPPDRGAAQH
TRBJ2-7	TRBV6-2/TRBV6-3	ASSYPLAIDEQY
TRBJ1-4	TRBV6-4	ASRADRDWDEKLF
TRBJ1-1	TRBV3-1/TRBV3-2	ASRPLTGRTEAF
TRBJ1-3	TRBV12-3/TRBV12-4	ASSHRGGNTIY
TRBJ2-5	TRBV7-7	ASSRGTSGRSETQY
TRBJ2-7	TRBV9	ASSGGLAVSYEQY
TRBJ2-7	TRBV7-8	ASSPGLAGRYEQY
TRBJ2-7	TRBV19	ASSVTGTQLYEQY
TRBJ2-2	TRBV5-6	ASSLAQAGSTGELF
TRBJ2-7	TRBV7-9	ASFFGENRDRA
TRBJ1-2	TRBV7-9	ASSSGGYGYT
TRBJ1-1	TRBV10-3	AISAAYQGRTEAF
TRBJ2-7	TRBV18	ASSPRTGGTGEQY
TRBJ1-5	TRBV21-1	ASSKVQDRGSNQPQH
TRBJ2-4	TRBV3-1/TRBV3-2	ASSPQPQRPKNIQY
TRBJ2-7	TRBV5-5	ASSPGQGYYSYEQY
TRBJ2-3	TRBV18	ASSPRTSGRTTDTQY
TRBJ1-6	TRBV25-1	ASKEAGLSPLH
TRBJ2-5	TRBV30	AWTMGRGTQY
TRBJ1-6	TRBV2	ASRGTSSSYNSPLH
TRBJ1-2	TRBV18	ASSHGRPGVGYT
TRBJ1-1	TRBV4-2	ASRYMPGQGLGTEAF
TRBJ2-3	TRBV11-2	ASTPTLSRTDTQY
TRBJ2-3	TRBV19	ASGLSGTDTQY
TRBJ2-7	TRBV9	ASSEDRGRNEQY
TRBJ2-5	TRBV5-1	ASSFSRIQETQY
TRBJ2-4	TRBV20-1	SASRLGDSAAKNIQY
TRBJ1-5	TRBV5-3	ARSCRDFRH
TRBJ2-3	TRBV5-4	ASSSGLRGTDTQY
TRBJ2-2	TRBV27	ASSSPLSTGELF
TRBJ1-6	TRBV27	ATRLGASYNSPLH
TRBJ1-2	TRBV24-1	ATSESRDSRLGYT
TRBJ1-1	TRBV10-3	AIGDGQGGEAF
TRBJ1-2	TRBV20-1	SASQQGKPTGGYT
TRBJ1-6	TRBV7-2	ASSGQGANNSPLH
TRBJ2-1	TRBV5-1	ASSLEASLSSYNEQF
TRBJ1-5	TRBV28	ASRGQGGNQPQH
TRBJ1-2	TRBV4-2	ASSQARNSNYGYT
TRBJ1-6	TRBV21-1	ASSKYGDSSYNSPLH
TRBJ2-2	TRBV7-3	ASSLAGWTGELF
TRBJ2-6	TRBV5-4	ASSSPGQGVSGANVLT